This is a list of T cell receptor beta chains from one sample in a study of shared clonotypes between healthy human individuals. Measured with immunoSEQ multiplex PCR; TCRdb has only the in-frame clones, and not every one. This sample yields about half a million clones, of which approximately 82% are seen a single time; around 12% belongs to the top ten. Material for sequencing was PBMCs. The source of these receptors is a woman in her thirties or forties in good health. Some clones in this sample may be carry-over from other donors' samples. CDR3s include the opening cysteine and the closing phenylalanine or tryptophan. Fields, in order: clone size, J gene, V gene, D gene, CDR3 protein, CDR3 DNA. The D gene is left open where the match is weak. Rows may omit the clone size; those that give it use once, few, many or a size class.

.	TRBJ2-3	TRBV7-2	.	CASSLASTRDLGDTQYF	TGTGCCAGCAGCTTAGCTTCGACTAGGGATTTGGGAGATACGCAGTATTTT
few	TRBJ1-5	TRBV18	.	CASSPHADQPQHF	TGTGCCAGCTCACCACATGCCGATCAGCCCCAGCATTTT
.	TRBJ2-3	TRBV18	TRBD2	CASSPGTSGSTDTQYF	TGTGCCAGCTCACCCGGGACTAGCGGGAGCACAGATACGCAGTATTTT
.	TRBJ2-7	TRBV2	TRBD1	CASSPRRTGSNEQYF	TGTGCCAGCAGCCCCCGTAGGACAGGGTCCAACGAGCAGTACTTC
.	TRBJ2-5	TRBV10-1	.	CASSASGTQYF	TGCGCCAGCAGTGCATCCGGGACCCAGTACTTC
.	TRBJ2-3	TRBV6-5	.	CASSSAVTDTQYF	TGTGCCAGCAGCTCGGCAGTAACAGATACGCAGTATTTT
.	TRBJ2-5	TRBV28	.	CATDRSPQETQYF	TGTGCCACCGACAGGTCTCCTCAAGAGACCCAGTACTTC
.	TRBJ1-1	TRBV2	TRBD1	CASMPGQGNTEAFF	TGTGCCAGCATGCCGGGACAGGGGAACACTGAAGCTTTCTTT
.	TRBJ1-5	TRBV6-5	.	CASSPLGRHNQPQHF	TGTGCCAGCAGCCCCCTGGGCAGGCACAATCAGCCCCAGCATTTT
.	TRBJ2-1	TRBV11-2	.	CASSSQGMRQFF	TGTGCCAGCAGCTCACAGGGAATGAGGCAGTTCTTC
.	TRBJ2-7	TRBV19	.	CARSLEGYEQYF	TGTGCCAGGTCATTGGAGGGCTACGAGCAGTACTTC
.	TRBJ2-2	TRBV9	.	CASSDWNTGELFF	TGTGCCAGCAGCGATTGGAACACCGGGGAGCTGTTTTTT
many	TRBJ2-7	TRBV30	TRBD1	CAWSRRLGQGSYEQYF	TGTGCCTGGAGCCGACGTCTTGGACAGGGTTCCTACGAGCAGTACTTC
.	TRBJ1-2	TRBV9	TRBD1	CARIEKGQGFGYTF	TGTGCCAGAATTGAAAAGGGACAGGGGTTTGGCTACACCTTC
.	TRBJ1-5	TRBV6-1	.	CASSVTGTNQPQHF	TGTGCCAGCAGCGTCACAGGGACCAATCAGCCCCAGCATTTT
.	TRBJ1-5	TRBV28	TRBD1	CASTGGGTGPFSNQPQHF	TGTGCCAGCACGGGGGGCGGGACAGGGCCCTTTAGCAATCAGCCCCAGCATTTT
.	TRBJ2-1	TRBV5-1	TRBD2	CASSLASWTSYNEQFF	TGCGCCAGCAGCTTGGCCAGCTGGACTAGCTACAATGAGCAGTTCTTC
many	TRBJ1-1	TRBV7-9	.	CASSPRGAWTEAFF	TGTGCCAGCAGCCCTCGAGGGGCTTGGACTGAAGCTTTCTTT
.	TRBJ2-1	TRBV27	TRBD1	CASSLRGQGVPSSYNEQFF	TGTGCCAGCAGTTTACGAGGACAGGGGGTTCCCAGCTCCTACAATGAGCAGTTCTTC
.	TRBJ2-7	TRBV29-1	.	CSVADSYAGYEQYF	TGCAGCGTCGCGGACTCCTACGCGGGTTACGAGCAGTACTTC
.	TRBJ1-5	TRBV19	.	CASKTLIHSNQPQHF	TGTGCCAGTAAAACTCTTATCCATAGCAATCAGCCCCAGCATTTT
.	TRBJ2-7	TRBV7-8	TRBD1	CASSPRTGSSYEQYF	TGTGCCAGCAGCCCAAGGACAGGGAGTTCCTACGAGCAGTACTTC
.	TRBJ1-2	TRBV6-5	.	CASSPGFYGYTF	TGTGCCAGCAGTCCAGGTTTCTATGGCTACACCTTC
.	TRBJ2-1	TRBV2	TRBD2	CASSDRLAGGPGSYNEQFF	TGTGCCAGCAGTGATCGTCTAGCGGGAGGGCCAGGATCCTACAATGAGCAGTTCTTC
once	TRBJ2-7	TRBV6-5	.	CASSETGYEQYF	TGTGCCAGCAGTGAGACAGGATACGAGCAGTACTTC
.	TRBJ1-1	TRBV5-1	.	CASSFDGPTEAFF	TGCGCCAGCAGTTTCGACGGGCCCACTGAAGCTTTCTTT
few	TRBJ2-2	TRBV28	TRBD2	CASSSLRLADGSSNTGELFF	TGTGCCAGCAGTTCCCTCAGACTAGCGGACGGAAGCTCGAACACCGGGGAGCTGTTTTTT
.	TRBJ2-3	TRBV7-8	TRBD2	CASSLGLAEPGDTQYF	TGTGCCAGCAGCTTGGGACTAGCGGAGCCGGGGGATACGCAGTATTTT
.	TRBJ2-1	TRBV30	.	CAWSGGVAEQFF	TGTGCCTGGAGCGGAGGGGTTGCGGAGCAGTTCTTC
.	TRBJ2-3	TRBV4-2	TRBD1	CASSQLGTGSTDTQYF	TGTGCCAGCAGCCAACTAGGGACAGGGAGCACAGATACGCAGTATTTT
.	TRBJ2-7	TRBV4-1	.	CASSQRGGTEVYEQYF	TGCGCCAGCAGCCAAAGGGGGGGGACGGAGGTCTACGAGCAGTACTTC
.	TRBJ2-5	TRBV7-3	.	CASSPKGGQQETQYF	TGTGCCAGCAGCCCTAAGGGGGGGCAGCAAGAGACCCAGTACTTC
.	TRBJ2-3	TRBV7-8	TRBD2	CASSRREGRADTQYF	TGTGCCAGCAGCCGTCGGGAGGGCCGGGCAGATACGCAGTATTTT
few	TRBJ2-2	TRBV10-3	.	CAISGGWSTGELFF	TGTGCCATCAGTGGAGGTTGGTCTACCGGGGAGCTGTTTTTT
.	TRBJ1-3	TRBV4-3	TRBD1	CASSQEWRTGGSGNTIYF	TGCGCCAGCAGCCAAGAATGGCGGACAGGGGGCTCTGGAAACACCATATATTTT
.	TRBJ2-3	TRBV5-1	TRBD2	CASSLGGLAGSDTQYF	TGCGCCAGCAGCTTGGGAGGACTAGCGGGATCAGATACGCAGTATTTT
.	TRBJ2-6	TRBV5-1	.	CASSGISGANVLTF	TGCGCCAGCAGTGGGATCTCTGGGGCCAACGTCCTGACTTTC
.	TRBJ1-4	TRBV7-2	.	CASSFGFNEKLFF	TGTGCCAGCAGCTTTGGGTTTAATGAAAAACTGTTTTTT
.	TRBJ1-4	TRBV19	.	CASSIRRGNEKLFF	TGTGCCAGTAGTATAAGGCGGGGTAATGAAAAACTGTTTTTT
.	TRBJ2-5	TRBV30	.	CAWSPRARETQYF	TGTGCCTGGTCTCCTAGGGCGAGGGAGACCCAGTACTTC
.	TRBJ1-2	TRBV27	TRBD1	CASSSRDRGRGLGYTF	TGTGCCAGCAGTTCCCGGGACAGGGGAAGGGGGCTTGGCTACACCTTC
.	TRBJ2-3	TRBV11-2	.	CASSVLLGSSTDTQYF	TGTGCCAGCAGCGTCCTTCTAGGATCCTCCACAGATACGCAGTATTTT
.	TRBJ2-1	TRBV7-2	.	CASSLGPRSGEQFF	TGTGCCAGCAGCTTAGGGCCAAGGAGTGGTGAGCAGTTCTTC
few	TRBJ2-7	TRBV18	.	CASSPTGTEQYF	TGTGCCAGCTCACCTACAGGGACCGAGCAGTACTTC
once	TRBJ2-5	TRBV7-9	TRBD2	CASSLVRGGIETQYF	TGTGCCAGCAGCTTAGTGCGGGGGGGAATTGAGACCCAGTACTTC
.	TRBJ2-5	TRBV2	TRBD1	CASSTGTGGGETQYF	TGTGCCAGCAGCACCGGGACAGGGGGGGGAGAGACCCAGTACTTC
.	TRBJ2-5	TRBV9	.	CASSPTDSLLGQETQYF	TGTGCCAGCAGCCCGACGGACAGTCTACTAGGCCAAGAGACCCAGTACTTC
.	TRBJ2-7	TRBV23-1	.	CASSQREGIHEQYF	TGCGCCAGCAGTCAGAGGGAAGGCATCCACGAGCAGTACTTC
.	TRBJ1-6	TRBV5-4	.	CASSLGLGTLTNSPLHF	TGTGCCAGCAGCTTGGGCCTCGGGACCCTGACCAATTCACCCCTCCACTTT
.	TRBJ1-1	TRBV19	.	CASSLETRLNTEAFF	TGTGCCAGTAGTCTCGAGACAAGGCTGAACACTGAAGCTTTCTTT
.	TRBJ2-1	TRBV23-1	.	CASIRTPYNEQFF	TGCGCCAGCATCAGGACTCCATACAATGAGCAGTTCTTC
.	TRBJ2-2	TRBV7-7	.	CASSPRGRFGTGELFF	TGTGCTAGCAGCCCACGGGGAAGGTTTGGTACCGGGGAGCTGTTTTTT
.	TRBJ2-7	TRBV4-2	TRBD1	CASSQDRRGQATYEQYF	TGTGCCAGCAGCCAAGATCGTCGCGGACAGGCTACCTACGAGCAGTACTTC
few	TRBJ1-5	TRBV6-5	.	CASSRFRDTQPQHF	TGTGCCAGCAGCCGCTTCAGGGATACTCAGCCCCAGCATTTT
once	TRBJ2-7	TRBV27	.	CASTPWASYEQYF	TGTGCCAGCACCCCCTGGGCCTCCTACGAGCAGTACTTC